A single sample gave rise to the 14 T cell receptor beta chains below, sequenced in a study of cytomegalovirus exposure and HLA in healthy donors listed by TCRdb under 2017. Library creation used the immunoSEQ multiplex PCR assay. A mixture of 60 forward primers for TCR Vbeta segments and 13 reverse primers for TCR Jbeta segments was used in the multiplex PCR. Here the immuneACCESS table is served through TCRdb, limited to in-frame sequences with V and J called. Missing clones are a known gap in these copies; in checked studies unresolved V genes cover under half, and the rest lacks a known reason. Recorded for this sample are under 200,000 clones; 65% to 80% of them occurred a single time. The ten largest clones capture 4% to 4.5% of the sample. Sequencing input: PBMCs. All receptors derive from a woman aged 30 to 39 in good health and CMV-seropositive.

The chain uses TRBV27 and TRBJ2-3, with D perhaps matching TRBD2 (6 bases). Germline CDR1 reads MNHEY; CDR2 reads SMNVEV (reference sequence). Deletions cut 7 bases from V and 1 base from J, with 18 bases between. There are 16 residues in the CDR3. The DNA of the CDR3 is TGTGCCAGCATTCCTTTCGGGACTCTCCGCACAGATACGCAGTATTTT. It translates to CASIPFGTLRTDTQYF.

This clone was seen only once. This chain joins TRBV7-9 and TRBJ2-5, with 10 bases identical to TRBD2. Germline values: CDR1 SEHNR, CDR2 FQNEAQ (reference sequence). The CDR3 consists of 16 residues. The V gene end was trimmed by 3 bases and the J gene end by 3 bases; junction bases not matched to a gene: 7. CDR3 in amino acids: CASSFWPSGGEETQYF. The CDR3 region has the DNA TGTGCCAGCAGCTTCTGGCCTAGCGGGGGAGAAGAGACCCAGTACTTC.

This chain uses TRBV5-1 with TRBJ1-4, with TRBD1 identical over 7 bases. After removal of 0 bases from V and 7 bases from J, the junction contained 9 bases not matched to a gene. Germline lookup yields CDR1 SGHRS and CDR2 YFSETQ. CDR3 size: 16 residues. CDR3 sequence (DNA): TGCGCCAGCAGCTTGGGAGGGGGCCATGTTGGTGAAAAACTGTTTTTT. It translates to CASSLGGGHVGEKLFF.

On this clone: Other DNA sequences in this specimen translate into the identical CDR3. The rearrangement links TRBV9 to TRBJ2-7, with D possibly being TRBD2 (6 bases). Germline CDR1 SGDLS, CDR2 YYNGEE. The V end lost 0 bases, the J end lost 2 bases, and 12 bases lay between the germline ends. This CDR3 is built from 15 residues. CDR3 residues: CASSVGGDPTYEQYF. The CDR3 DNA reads TGTGCCAGCAGCGTAGGGGGGGATCCCACCTACGAGCAGTACTTC.

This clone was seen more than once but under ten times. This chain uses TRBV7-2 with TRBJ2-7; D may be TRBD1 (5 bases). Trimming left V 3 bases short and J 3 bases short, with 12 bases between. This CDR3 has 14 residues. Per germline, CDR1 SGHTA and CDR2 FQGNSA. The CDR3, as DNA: TGTGCCAGCAGCTTGGGCCCAGACAGCTACGAGCAGTACTTC. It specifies CASSLGPDSYEQYF.

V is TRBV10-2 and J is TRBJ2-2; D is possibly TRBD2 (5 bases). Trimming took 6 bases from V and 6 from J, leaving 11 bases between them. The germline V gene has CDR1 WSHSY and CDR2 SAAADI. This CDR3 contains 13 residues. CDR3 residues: CASRGASAGELFF. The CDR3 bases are TGCGCCAGCAGGGGAGCTTCCGCCGGGGAGCTGTTTTTT.

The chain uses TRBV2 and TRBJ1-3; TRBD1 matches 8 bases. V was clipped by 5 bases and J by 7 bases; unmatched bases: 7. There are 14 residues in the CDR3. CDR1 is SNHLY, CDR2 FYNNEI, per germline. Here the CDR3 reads CASSSDRGRNTIYF. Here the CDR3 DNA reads TGTGCCAGCAGTTCCGACAGGGGAAGGAACACCATATATTTT.

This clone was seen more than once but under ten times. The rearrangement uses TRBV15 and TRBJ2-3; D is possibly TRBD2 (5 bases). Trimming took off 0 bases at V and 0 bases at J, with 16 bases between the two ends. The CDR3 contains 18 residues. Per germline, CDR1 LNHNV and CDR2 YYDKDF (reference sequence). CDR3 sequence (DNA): TGTGCCACCAGCAGAGATATAACTAGACAACGTAGCACAGATACGCAGTATTTT. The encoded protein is CATSRDITRQRSTDTQYF.

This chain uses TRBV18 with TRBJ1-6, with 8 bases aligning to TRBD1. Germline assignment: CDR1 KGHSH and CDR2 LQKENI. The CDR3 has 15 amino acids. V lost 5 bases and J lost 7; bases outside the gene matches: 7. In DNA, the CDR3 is TGTGCCAGCTCAGCCAGACAGGGGCGGAATTCACCCCTCCACTTT. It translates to CASSARQGRNSPLHF.

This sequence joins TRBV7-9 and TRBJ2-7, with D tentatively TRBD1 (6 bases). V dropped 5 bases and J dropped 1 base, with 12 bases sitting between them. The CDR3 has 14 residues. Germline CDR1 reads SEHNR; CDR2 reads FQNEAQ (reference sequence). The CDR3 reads CASSGQSRSYEQYF. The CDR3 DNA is TGTGCCAGCAGCGGACAGTCGAGATCCTACGAGCAGTACTTC.

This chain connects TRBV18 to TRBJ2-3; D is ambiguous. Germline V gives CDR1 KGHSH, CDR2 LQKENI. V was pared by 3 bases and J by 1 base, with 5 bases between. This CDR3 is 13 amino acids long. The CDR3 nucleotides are TGTGCCAGCTCACCTACTCGCACAGATACGCAGTATTTT. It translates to CASSPTRTDTQYF.

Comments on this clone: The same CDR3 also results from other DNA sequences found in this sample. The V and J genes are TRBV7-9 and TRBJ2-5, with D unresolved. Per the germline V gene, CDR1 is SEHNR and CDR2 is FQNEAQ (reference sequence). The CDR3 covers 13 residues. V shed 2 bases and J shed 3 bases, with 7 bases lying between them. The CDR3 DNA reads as TGTGCCAGCAGCTTATTAGCAGAAGAGACCCAGTACTTC. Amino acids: CASSLLAEETQYF.

DNA for the CDR3: TGTGCCAGCTCAAGTGGGGCGTACACTGAAGCTTTCTTT. Translation gives CASSSGAYTEAFF. The chain uses TRBV6-1 and TRBJ1-1, with D possibly being TRBD1 (5 bases). The V gene's germline CDR1 is MNHNS and CDR2 SASEGT. V lost 8 bases, J lost 3 bases, and 13 bases lay in between. The CDR3 contains 13 residues.

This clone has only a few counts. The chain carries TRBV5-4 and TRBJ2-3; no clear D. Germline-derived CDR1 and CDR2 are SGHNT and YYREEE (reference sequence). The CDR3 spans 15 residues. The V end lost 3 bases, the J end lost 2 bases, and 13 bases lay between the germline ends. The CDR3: CASSSVQITTDTQYF. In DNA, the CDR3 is TGTGCCAGCAGCTCCGTACAGATTACCACAGATACGCAGTATTTT.